A single sample gave rise to the 13 T cell receptor beta chains below, sequenced in a study of cytomegalovirus exposure and HLA in healthy donors. The PCR ran on 60 Vbeta and 13 Jbeta primers. Profiled with immunoSEQ multiplex PCR; TCRdb holds only in-frame clones, not every one. This sample yields a few hundred thousand clones, of which approximately 84% are seen a single time; about 2% belongs to the top ten. The sample taken for sequencing was PBMCs. These receptors were obtained from a woman in her 40s in good health and CMV-seropositive.

V gene TRBV6-6 combines with J gene TRBJ1-2, with TRBD1 matching over 8 bases. This CDR3 has 15 amino acids. The germline gives CDR1 MNHNY, CDR2 SVGAGI (reference sequence). Unmatched junction bases numbered 9, after V lost 5 bases and J lost 4 bases. CDR3 protein: CASSTGTGDPYGYTF. In DNA form, the CDR3 reads TGTGCCAGCAGTACTGGGACAGGCGACCCCTATGGCTACACCTTC.

CDR3 DNA sequence: TGTGCCAGCAGCCACACTAGTCTGGAGACCCAGTACTTC. Translated, it gives CASSHTSLETQYF. The chain uses TRBV13 and TRBJ2-5; maybe TRBD2 (5 bases). V shed 5 bases and J shed 5 bases, with 12 bases lying between them. CDR3 size: 13 residues. Germline assignment: CDR1 PRHDT and CDR2 FYEKMQ (reference sequence).

The chain links TRBV5-1 to TRBJ2-7; D might be TRBD1 (6 bases). Trimming took off 5 bases at V and 2 bases at J, with 17 bases between the two ends. CDR1 is SGHRS, CDR2 YFSETQ, per germline. The length of the CDR3 is 15 residues. CDR3 nucleotide sequence: TGCGCCAGCAGACCCAGGGGCGCTGAGCCCTACGAGCAGTACTTC. It specifies CASRPRGAEPYEQYF.

This chain connects TRBV9 to TRBJ2-1; 8 bases are a match to TRBD2. J was trimmed by 1 base and V by 4 bases; bases with no gene match: 4. From germline, CDR1 is SGDLS and CDR2 YYNGEE. This CDR3 is built from 15 residues. The CDR3 sequence: CASSSAGASYNEQFF. CDR3 DNA sequence: TGTGCCAGCAGCTCAGCGGGAGCGTCCTACAATGAGCAGTTCTTC.

The V and J genes are TRBV5-4 and TRBJ2-6; a possible D gene is TRBD2 (6 bases). Germline CDR1 SGHNT, CDR2 YYREEE (reference sequence). The CDR3 sequence is 17 residues long. V was clipped by 4 bases and J by 4 bases, with 18 bases between them. CDR3 bases: TGTGCCAGCAGCCTCCAGGGTCGGGGGAGCGGGGCCAACGTCCTGACTTTC. Translation gives CASSLQGRGSGANVLTF.

This chain joins TRBV7-3 and TRBJ2-2; 7 positions match TRBD2. Germline V gene sequence: CDR1 SGHTA, CDR2 FQGTGA. J lost 6 bases, V lost 1 base, and 2 bases had no gene match. This CDR3 spans 14 amino acids. CDR3 sequence (DNA): TGTGCCAGCAGCTTAAGGCGGGAGTCCGGGGAGCTGTTTTTT. It translates to CASSLRRESGELFF. Variable domain in full (rest from reference TRBV7-3 and TRBJ2-2): GAGVSQTPSNKVTEKGKYVELRCDPISGHTALYWYRQSLGQGPEFLIYFQGTGAADDSGLPNDRFFAVRPEGSVSTLKIQRTERGDSAVYLCASSLRRESGELFFGEGSRLTVL.

This chain joins TRBV29-1 and TRBJ2-1; 7 nucleotides agree with TRBD1. J was trimmed by 2 bases and V by 7 bases; bases with no gene match: 8. This CDR3 has 14 residues. Germline-derived CDR1 and CDR2 are SQVTM and ANQGSEA. CDR3 in amino acids: CSAPDRVAYNEQFF. The CDR3 DNA is TGCAGCGCCCCAGACAGGGTCGCCTACAATGAGCAGTTCTTC.

This rearrangement joins TRBV5-8 to TRBJ1-5; tentative D call: TRBD1 (5 bases). Germline V CDR1 and CDR2: SGHTS, YDEGEE. V was trimmed by 3 bases and J by 1 base, leaving 11 bases between them. The CDR3 contains 15 residues. CDR3 DNA: TGTGCCAGCAGCTCTCAGGGAGGCAGCAATCAGCCCCAGCATTTT. This encodes CASSSQGGSNQPQHF.

The chain uses TRBV5-1 and TRBJ2-7, with D possibly TRBD1 on 7 matching bases. The germline CDR1 and CDR2 sequences are SGHRS and YFSETQ. V was cut by 4 bases and J by 9 bases, with 20 bases left in between. There are 14 residues in the CDR3. CDR3 nucleotides: TGCGCCAGCAGCCCGGAGGGAACAGGGGCTGGGCAGTACTTC. Its protein is CASSPEGTGAGQYF.

The CDR3 protein is CASSSASGRSDEQFF. CDR3 bases: TGTGCCAGCAGCTCCGCTAGCGGGAGGTCTGATGAGCAGTTCTTC. The genes are TRBV7-3 and TRBJ2-1, with 11 nucleotides matching TRBD2. Unmatched junction bases numbered 7, after V lost 4 bases and J lost 8 bases. The CDR3 sequence is 15 residues long. Germline V lookup: CDR1 SGHTA, CDR2 FQGTGA.

This clone was counted a single time. The chain couples TRBV7-2 to TRBJ2-5; D ambiguous. The J call is doubtful: the DNA matches TRBJ2-7 better. CDR3 size: 11 residues. Germline V gene data show CDR1 as SGHTA and CDR2 as FQGNSA. The CDR3 DNA is TGTGCCAGCAGCTTTTCCTACGAGCAGTACTTC. Encoded protein: CASSFSYEQYF.

V usage is TRBV7-3 and J usage is TRBJ1-6; D is possibly TRBD1 (5 bases). The V gene lost 5 bases and the J gene lost 6 bases, with 14 bases spanning the gap. Germline CDR1 SGHTA, CDR2 FQGTGA. The CDR3 is 15 residues long. The CDR3 sequence is CASSPSGLSNSPLHF. Here the CDR3 DNA reads TGTGCCAGCAGCCCGTCGGGACTTTCTAATTCACCCCTCCACTTT.

The rearrangement uses TRBV27 and TRBJ1-1; TRBD1 aligns across 10 bases. The CDR3 runs to 19 residues. J lost 3 bases, V lost 6 bases, and 19 bases had no gene match. The germline gives CDR1 MNHEY, CDR2 SMNVEV (reference sequence). CDR3: CASRIRNPVRQGADTEAFF. The CDR3 DNA reads as TGTGCCAGCAGGATACGAAACCCGGTTAGACAGGGGGCAGACACTGAAGCTTTCTTT.